One sample yielded the 7 T cell receptor beta chains listed below, sequenced in a study of T cells in localized non-small cell lung cancer. Repertoires were generated with immunoSEQ multiplex PCR, while TCRdb's copy carries only in-frame clones and drops some. The sample has roughly 32,000 clones, approximately 86% seen once. The source was peripheral blood mononuclear cells, collected before any cancer treatment. The receptors originated from a woman aged 35 to 70 with stage III lung adenocarcinoma.

The CDR3 loop is CASSLGWTGGYEQYF. The CDR3, as DNA: TGTGCCAGCAGCTTAGGGTGGACAGGTGGCTACGAGCAGTACTTC. This chain connects TRBV11-2 to TRBJ2-5; 7 bases are a match to TRBD1. The J call may not be correct, given that the DNA end is closer to TRBJ2-7. The CDR3 has 15 amino acids. Germline CDR1 SGHAT, CDR2 FQNNGV.

This clone occurred once. This chain uses TRBV4-3 with TRBJ2-2; D unclear. The CDR3 is 16 amino acids. Germline CDR1 LGHNA, CDR2 YSLEER. V was clipped by 1 base and J by 6 bases, with 15 bases between them. CDR3 DNA sequence: TGCGCCAGCAGCCAAGGTTTGGCCTCAGGAGCCGGGGAGCTGTTTTTT. Translation: CASSQGLASGAGELFF.

The genes are TRBV10-1 and TRBJ2-3, with 12 bases matching TRBD2. V lost 6 bases to trimming and J lost 6 bases; unmatched junction nucleotides: 19. The CDR3 length is 19 residues. Per the germline V gene, CDR1 is WNHNN and CDR2 is SYGVQD (reference sequence). Here the CDR3 reads CASSDLAGGPSGLSDTQYF. Written as DNA, the CDR3 is TGCGCCAGCAGCGATCTAGCGGGAGGGCCGTCGGGTCTGTCTGATACGCAGTATTTT.

The J gene is TRBJ2-2, the V gene TRBV7-2; no reliable D call. This CDR3 has 13 amino acids. Germline lookup yields CDR1 SGHTA and CDR2 FQGNSA. Trimming took off 4 bases at V and 1 base at J, with 4 bases between the two ends. The CDR3 spells CASSWRNTGELFF. CDR3 bases: TGTGCCAGCAGCTGGCGGAACACCGGGGAGCTGTTTTTT.

This clone was observed a handful of times. V gene TRBV9 combines with J gene TRBJ2-3, with D possibly matching TRBD2 (5 bases). V was cut by 4 bases and J by 2 bases, with 14 bases left in between. Germline V gene data show CDR1 as SGDLS and CDR2 as YYNGEE. The CDR3 sequence is 15 residues long. In DNA form, the CDR3 reads TGTGCCAGCAGCTCCTTTGAGCGGTCCACAGATACGCAGTATTTT. It yields the protein CASSSFERSTDTQYF. Combining the CDR3 with reference TRBV9 and TRBJ2-3 gives the whole variable domain DSGVTQTPKHLITATGQRVTLRCSPRSGDLSVYWYQQSLDQGLQFLIQYYNGEERAKGNILERFSAQQFPDLHSELNLSSLELGDSALYFCASSSFERSTDTQYFGPGTRLTVL.

V is TRBV7-8 and J is TRBJ2-1, with D maybe TRBD2 (6 bases). There are 19 residues in the CDR3. Trimming removed 1 base at V and 0 bases at J, with 19 bases between. Per the germline V gene, CDR1 is SGHVS and CDR2 is FQNEAQ. The CDR3 is CASSLDTLWEASSYNEQFF. The CDR3, as DNA: TGTGCCAGCAGCTTAGATACACTCTGGGAGGCCAGCTCCTACAATGAGCAGTTCTTC.

A word on this clone: The germline gene is not matched at one end of the junction; a read error may be the cause. The rearrangement uses TRBV5-4 and TRBJ2-5, with D tentatively TRBD1 or TRBD2 (5 bases each). The CDR3 is made up of 14 amino acids. Germline lookup yields CDR1 SGHNT and CDR2 YYREEE (reference sequence). This CDR3 reads CASSPHPGAGARNF. In DNA form, the CDR3 reads TGTGCCAGCAGCCCGCACCCGGGCGCCGGGGCCCGGAACTTC.